The 32 T cell receptor beta chains presented below share a single source sample, sequenced in a study of T cell responses to AZD1222 COVID-19 vaccine. Clones were read by immunoSEQ multiplex PCR, and TCRdb kept only the in-frame ones, dropping some. The sample gives 55,000 to 65,000 clones, approximately 83% of which show up once; over 13% is in the top ten. Sequencing used peripheral blood, obtained on day 0 of AZD1222 vaccination. These receptors were collected from an adult in good health.

The rearrangement joins TRBV5-6 to TRBJ1-2, with D possibly being TRBD1 (6 bases). Germline CDR1 is SGHDT and CDR2 is YYEEEE. Trimming shortened V by 6 bases and J by 4 bases, and 16 bases separated the two germline ends. This CDR3 is built from 14 residues. DNA of the CDR3: TGTGCCAGCACCACCATCAGGGGTGTCTATGGCTACACCTTC. Residues: CASTTIRGVYGYTF. Full variable domain (outside the CDR3, taken from reference TRBV5-6 and TRBJ1-2): DAGVTQSPTHLIKTRGQQVTLRCSPKSGHDTVSWYQQALGQGPQFIFQYYEEEERQRGNFPDRFSGHQFPNYSSELNVNALLLGDSALYLCASTTIRGVYGYTFGSGTRLTVV.

The CDR3 protein is CASSVGPGQPQHF. In DNA form, the CDR3 reads TGTGCCAGCAGCGTAGGGCCAGGGCAGCCCCAGCATTTT. The chain joins TRBV9 to TRBJ1-5, with D possibly TRBD1 on 5 matching bases. The germline V gene has CDR1 SGDLS and CDR2 YYNGEE. Trimming took off 0 bases at V and 7 bases at J, with 8 bases between the two ends. The CDR3 runs 13 residues.

The V gene is TRBV27, the J gene TRBJ1-6, with 8 bases lining up with TRBD1. CDR3 size: 16 residues. CDR1 is MNHEY, CDR2 SMNVEV, per germline (reference sequence). Trimming at V came to 2 bases and at J to 8 bases, leaving 8 bases not matched to a gene. The CDR3 reads CASSLQGAARYSPLHF. CDR3 in DNA: TGTGCCAGCAGTTTACAGGGGGCGGCTAGATATTCACCCCTCCACTTT.

The rearrangement links TRBV9 to TRBJ1-2, with unresolved D. The V end lost 0 bases, the J end lost 3 bases, and 3 bases lay between the germline ends. The length of the CDR3 is 12 residues. Germline CDR1 and CDR2: SGDLS and YYNGEE. The CDR3: CASSVGDYGYTF. For the CDR3, the DNA is TGTGCCAGCAGCGTAGGGGACTATGGCTACACCTTC.

The chain couples TRBV5-4 to TRBJ1-5, with TRBD1 as a possible D gene (5 bases). The germline V gene encodes CDR1 SGHNT and CDR2 YYREEE (reference sequence). CDR3 length: 12 amino acids. V lost 0 bases and J 11 bases, leaving 9 bases between the germline ends. The CDR3: CASSLGGGTQHF. CDR3 DNA: TGTGCCAGCAGCTTGGGTGGGGGAACCCAGCATTTT.

The chain employs TRBV18 and TRBJ2-1; D is unclear. The V end was cut by 3 bases, the J end by 9 bases, with 12 bases between. Germline V gene sequence: CDR1 KGHSH, CDR2 LQKENI. This CDR3 spans 13 amino acids. Here the CDR3 DNA reads TGTGCCAGCTCACCTTCCTCCCATGGTGAGCAGTTCTTC. Amino acid sequence: CASSPSSHGEQFF.

The rearrangement links TRBV19 to TRBJ1-1, with 7 bases fitting TRBD1. This CDR3 has 15 amino acids. Per the germline V gene, CDR1 is LNHDA and CDR2 is SQIVND (reference sequence). The V segment lost 4 bases and the J segment 2 bases; nucleotides outside the gene matches: 7. The chain's CDR3 is CASSSTGTANTEAFF. The CDR3 DNA follows: TGTGCCAGTAGTAGTACCGGGACAGCAAACACTGAAGCTTTCTTT.

V is TRBV28 and J is TRBJ1-2; 7 nucleotides align to TRBD1. Unmatched junction bases numbered 13, after V lost 7 bases and J lost 5 bases. The CDR3 length is 15 residues. Germline assignment: CDR1 MDHEN and CDR2 SYDVKM. DNA of the CDR3: TGTGCCAGCACCTCCCTGGGTCAGGGGGAGTATGGCTACACCTTC. As protein: CASTSLGQGEYGYTF.

Notes on this clone: An end of the junction does not agree with germline; a read error may underlie this. V and J are TRBV7-7 and TRBJ2-3; possibly TRBD1 for D (6 bases). This CDR3 contains 15 residues. Germline assignment: CDR1 SSHAT and CDR2 FNYEAQ (reference sequence). CDR3 residues: CASSAEGVGTDTQYF. CDR3 in DNA: TGTGCTAGCAGCGCCGAGGGGGTTGGCACAGATACGCAGTATTTT.

V gene TRBV6-5 combines with J gene TRBJ1-5; D is ambiguous. V shed 9 bases and J shed 1 base, with 10 bases lying between them. Germline V gene data show CDR1 as MNHEY and CDR2 as SVGAGI. The CDR3 consists of 13 residues. CDR3 sequence (DNA): TGTGCCAGTGGAAGAGGGAGCAATCAGCCCCAGCATTTT. Residues: CASGRGSNQPQHF.

The chain carries TRBV28 and TRBJ2-3; 8 nucleotides align to TRBD1. The CDR3 is 17 amino acids. V trimming: 10 bases; J trimming: 0 bases; junction bases outside the gene matches: 15. Germline assignment: CDR1 MDHEN and CDR2 SYDVKM. The CDR3 spells CATLGTGIFPSTDTQYF. CDR3 bases: TGTGCCACCCTAGGGACAGGTATATTTCCTAGCACAGATACGCAGTATTTT.

The chain carries TRBV2 and TRBJ1-1; 10 bases line up with TRBD1. The V segment lost 2 bases and the J segment 4 bases; nucleotides outside the gene matches: 4. Germline V CDR1 and CDR2: SNHLY, FYNNEI. The CDR3 runs to 15 residues. Written as DNA, the CDR3 is TGTGCCAGCAGTGAATGGGGACAGGGGACCACTGAAGCTTTCTTT. The encoded protein is CASSEWGQGTTEAFF.

The chain uses TRBV19 and TRBJ2-7; D unresolved. There are 15 residues in the CDR3. The germline gives CDR1 LNHDA, CDR2 SQIVND (reference sequence). Trimming pared 1 base from V and 4 bases from J, leaving 14 bases between. CDR3 bases: TGTGCCAGTAGTATAGTCGCTAGTTGGCAGTACGAGCAGTACTTC. This translates into CASSIVASWQYEQYF.

The genes are TRBV12-3 or TRBV12-4 and TRBJ2-5; the D is unclear. Trimming removed 3 bases at V and 4 bases at J, with 6 bases between. This CDR3 has 12 amino acids. The CDR3 protein is CASSFGSETQYF. DNA of the CDR3: TGTGCCAGCAGTTTCGGGTCAGAGACCCAGTACTTC.

The chain recombines TRBV10-3 with TRBJ2-1, with 11 bases fitting TRBD1. The V gene's germline CDR1 is ENHRY and CDR2 SYGVKD. Germline trimming cut 4 bases from V and 1 base from J; bases unmatched to any gene: 9. The CDR3 extends over 18 amino acids. The CDR3 DNA reads as TGTGCCATCAGTGTGGTGGTGGGGACAGGGGGTTCCTACAATGAGCAGTTCTTC. Translation gives CAISVVVGTGGSYNEQFF.

This clone was seen just once. This rearrangement joins TRBV27 to TRBJ1-3; no clear D gene. Trimming pared 4 bases from V and 0 bases from J, leaving 13 bases between. CDR1 is MNHEY, CDR2 SMNVEV, per germline (reference sequence). This CDR3 spans 16 amino acids. The CDR3 DNA reads TGTGCCAGCAGTTCCCAATGGGCCAGCTCTGGAAACACCATATATTTT. Translated: CASSSQWASSGNTIYF.

J is TRBJ1-1 and V is TRBV5-1; no clear D gene. Trimming cost V 4 bases and J 1 base, with 11 bases left between them. This CDR3 region has 14 residues. Germline CDR1 SGHRS, CDR2 YFSETQ. CDR3: CASSSSGKNTEAFF. The DNA of the CDR3 is TGCGCCAGCAGCAGCTCCGGGAAGAACACTGAAGCTTTCTTT.

J is TRBJ2-7 and V is TRBV5-1, with D possibly TRBD2 on 6 matching bases. V was clipped by 4 bases and J by 4 bases, with 18 bases between them. The CDR3 covers 15 residues. CDR1 and CDR2 from the germline V gene are SGHRS and YFSETQ. Written as DNA, the CDR3 is TGCGCCAGCAGCGAGTCTGGGGGGAGGCAATACGAGCAGTACTTC. This sequence encodes CASSESGGRQYEQYF.

V and J are TRBV19 and TRBJ1-5, with D hard to call. Per germline, CDR1 LNHDA and CDR2 SQIVND (reference sequence). Trimming took off 6 bases at V and 0 bases at J, with 6 bases between the two ends. This CDR3 has 13 residues. CDR3 in DNA: TGTGCCAGTAGATCCTATAGCAATCAGCCCCAGCATTTT. Protein: CASRSYSNQPQHF. The entire variable domain, with the rest obtained from reference TRBV19 and TRBJ1-5, is as follows: DGGITQSPKYLFRKEGQNVTLSCEQNLNHDAMYWYRQDPGQGLRLIYYSQIVNDFQKGDIAEGYSVSREKKESFPLTVTSAQKNPTAFYLCASRSYSNQPQHFGDGTRLSIL.

This CDR3 reads CASSPGGRGSYGYTF. The CDR3 DNA reads TGTGCCAGCAGCCCCGGGGGAAGAGGGTCCTATGGCTACACCTTC. The chain is built from TRBV7-2 and TRBJ1-2, with a tentative D call TRBD1 (5 bases). V lost 5 bases and J 4 bases, leaving 17 bases between the germline ends. Per germline, CDR1 SGHTA and CDR2 FQGNSA. This CDR3 is built from 15 residues.

The chain carries TRBV6-2 or TRBV6-3 and TRBJ2-7, with TRBD1 identical over 8 bases. Germline assignment: CDR1 MNHEY and CDR2 SVGEGT. CDR3 length equals 14 residues. After removal of 6 bases from V and 3 bases from J, the junction contained 7 bases not matched to a gene. CDR3 protein: CASSSNDRGYEQYF. CDR3 sequence (DNA): TGTGCCAGCAGCTCCAACGACAGGGGCTACGAGCAGTACTTC.

The V gene is TRBV5-5, the J gene TRBJ2-1; 13 bases agree with TRBD2. The CDR3 covers 18 residues. V lost 4 bases and J lost 6; bases outside the gene matches: 13. Germline loops: CDR1 SGHKS, CDR2 YYEKEE (reference sequence). The CDR3, as DNA: TGTGCCAGCAGCCAGGGACTAGCGGGATTAAGGTACTCCAATGAGCAGTTCTTC. Translating it yields CASSQGLAGLRYSNEQFF.

Only one count was recorded for this clone. V is TRBV5-1 and J is TRBJ1-2; D not certain. Germline V CDR1 and CDR2: SGHRS, YFSETQ. Trimming removed 2 bases from V and 0 bases from J, with 11 bases in between. This CDR3 is 15 amino acids long. CDR3 in amino acids: CASSFGRNTNYGYTF. CDR3 DNA sequence: TGCGCCAGCAGCTTCGGACGGAATACTAACTATGGCTACACCTTC. Full variable domain (rest looked up from reference TRBV5-1 and TRBJ1-2): KAGVTQTPRYLIKTRGQQVTLSCSPISGHRSVSWYQQTPGQGLQFLFEYFSETQRNKGNFPGRFSGRQFSNSRSEMNVSTLELGDSALYLCASSFGRNTNYGYTFGSGTRLTVV.

This clone was recorded a few times. This chain connects TRBV20-1 to TRBJ1-3; D gene uncertain. This CDR3 region has 11 residues. Looked up from germline, CDR1 is DFQATT and CDR2 is SNEGSKA (reference sequence). V was shortened by 5 bases and J by 8 bases, with 10 bases between the two germline ends. The CDR3 bases are TGCAGTGCTGATGTCGGGGACACCATATATTTT. Amino acids: CSADVGDTIYF.

The V gene is TRBV9, the J gene TRBJ2-3, with TRBD2 matching over 10 bases. The trim removed 5 bases at V and 7 bases at J, leaving 10 bases unmatched. CDR1 and CDR2 from the germline V gene are SGDLS and YYNGEE. The CDR3 is 15 residues long. CDR3 in amino acids: CASSRAGGDSNTQYF. The CDR3 nucleotides are TGTGCCAGCAGTAGAGCGGGGGGGGACTCAAATACGCAGTATTTT.

The rearrangement uses TRBV7-2 and TRBJ2-7, with 8 positions matching TRBD1. J gave up 7 bases and V 4 bases, and 12 bases lay outside the gene matches. CDR1 SGHTA and CDR2 FQGNSA come from the germline V gene. The CDR3 sequence is 15 residues long. This chain's CDR3 is CASSSRTGSHGEQYF. The CDR3 DNA is TGTGCCAGCAGCTCCAGGACAGGGTCCCATGGGGAGCAGTACTTC.

The V gene is TRBV4-1, the J gene TRBJ1-6; 9 nucleotides line up with TRBD1. Germline assignment: CDR1 MGHRA and CDR2 YSYEKL. This CDR3 is 15 amino acids long. V lost 0 bases to trimming and J lost 6 bases; unmatched junction nucleotides: 0. The DNA of the CDR3 is TGCGCCAGCAGCCAAGAGGGACAGGGTAATTCACCCCTCCACTTT. Its protein is CASSQEGQGNSPLHF.

This rearrangement joins TRBV4-2 to TRBJ2-7, with a tentative D call TRBD2 (6 bases). The germline V gene encodes CDR1 LGHNA and CDR2 YNFKEQ. V dropped 0 bases and J dropped 3 bases, with 12 bases sitting between them. The CDR3 length is 15 residues. Written as DNA, the CDR3 is TGTGCCAGCAGCCAAGATGTGGGAGGCGGCTACGAGCAGTACTTC. Its protein product is CASSQDVGGGYEQYF.

The V gene is TRBV5-4, the J gene TRBJ1-3; D uncertain. This CDR3 region has 14 residues. CDR1 is SGHNT and CDR2 is YYREEE in the germline V gene (reference sequence). Trimming removed 1 base at V and 2 bases at J, with 7 bases between. CDR3 region: CASSLRSAGNTIYF. The CDR3 DNA sequence: TGTGCCAGCAGCTTGCGCTCGGCTGGAAACACCATATATTTT. Looking up the rest from reference TRBV5-4 and TRBJ1-3 gives the full variable domain: ETGVTQSPTHLIKTRGQQVTLRCSSQSGHNTVSWYQQALGQGPQFIFQYYREEENGRGNFPPRFSGLQFPNYSSELNVNALELDDSALYLCASSLRSAGNTIYFGEGSWLTVV.

This clone has only a few counts. J is TRBJ1-6 and V is TRBV6-1, with D possibly TRBD1 on 6 matching bases. CDR3 length equals 14 residues. The V end was cut by 3 bases, the J end by 10 bases, with 13 bases between. Germline V gives CDR1 MNHNS, CDR2 SASEGT. CDR3 DNA sequence: TGTGCCAGCAGTGACGTGGGGGGCCACTCACCCCTCCACTTT. It is translated as CASSDVGGHSPLHF.

V is TRBV12-2 and J is TRBJ2-3; TRBD2 reflects the table's D call only, with no check against the DNA. TRBV12-2 is a listed pseudogene. The CDR3 totals 17 residues. In nucleotides, the CDR3 is TGTGCAAGTCGCTTTTGCCTAGCGGGGGGGAGCACAGATACGCAGTATTTT. Its translation is CASRFCLAGGSTDTQYF.

The rearrangement links TRBV5-1 to TRBJ1-1, with 8 bases identical to TRBD1. V lost 0 bases and J lost 1; bases outside the gene matches: 8. CDR1 SGHRS and CDR2 YFSETQ come from the germline V gene. CDR3 length: 17 residues. Here the CDR3 DNA reads TGCGCCAGCAGCTTGGTGGTGACAGGGGAGGGGAACACTGAAGCTTTCTTT. This encodes CASSLVVTGEGNTEAFF.